These 26 T cell receptor beta chains were all obtained from the same sample, sequenced in a study of vaccination effects on CD4 cells after COVID-19. With the ViraFEST assay, the study expanded antigen-specific CD4+ T cells using viral peptide pools, then sequenced them. Isolating CD4+ T cells followed approximately 9 days of culture. Nucleocapsid antibodies stayed negative before and after vaccination, showing no earlier SARS-CoV-2 infection. Profiling relied on immunoSEQ multiplex PCR, and the TCRdb table lists in-frame clones only, not all of them. The repertoire has roughly 27,000 clones, approximately 72% of them found once; the top ten carry 8% to 11%. For these TCRs, the target antigens are not known. Sequencing was performed on CD4+ T cells from PBMCs cultured with SARS-CoV-2 spike peptides, taken before COVID-19 vaccination. The receptors stem from a human donor who received a COVID-19 vaccine.

The gene calls are TRBV10-3 and TRBJ2-2; D is ambiguous. Trimming shortened V by 3 bases and J by 2 bases, and 10 bases separated the two germline ends. This CDR3 region has 15 residues. The germline gives CDR1 ENHRY, CDR2 SYGVKD. CDR3 sequence reads: CAISDGSPNTGELFF. Here the CDR3 DNA reads TGTGCCATCAGTGATGGCAGCCCCAACACCGGGGAGCTGTTTTTT.

This chain connects TRBV2 to TRBJ2-2; TRBD2 aligns across 8 bases. The length of the CDR3 is 15 residues. V shed 8 bases, J shed 5 bases, and the junction held 10 bases outside the gene matches. Germline CDR1 is SNHLY and CDR2 is FYNNEI. The CDR3 loop reads CASRSGTSGTGELFF. The CDR3 DNA reads TGTGCCAGCCGATCCGGGACTAGTGGGACCGGGGAGCTGTTTTTT.

This rearrangement joins TRBV7-2 to TRBJ2-1; weak D call: TRBD2 (5 bases). Per the germline V gene, CDR1 is SGHTA and CDR2 is FQGNSA. CDR3 length: 15 residues. Trimming removed 1 base at V and 4 bases at J, with 11 bases between. CDR3 amino acids: CASSLGGSRYNEQFF. CDR3 DNA: TGTGCCAGCAGCTTAGGAGGGTCCCGTTACAATGAGCAGTTCTTC.

The chain employs TRBV3-1 (or the pseudogene TRBV3-2) and TRBJ1-2; tentatively, D is TRBD1 (5 bases). The germline CDR1 and CDR2 sequences are LGHDT and YNNKEL (reference sequence). CDR3 length: 18 amino acids. The ends were cut back, 0 bases at V and 3 bases at J, with 20 bases in the middle. DNA for the CDR3: TGTGCCAGCAGCCAAGATTATGGTATAGGGCAGGGCCACTATGGCTACACCTTC. Residues: CASSQDYGIGQGHYGYTF.

The table lists this clone with a few counts. This chain joins TRBV19 and TRBJ1-1, with D possibly being TRBD1 (5 bases). The CDR3 is made up of 16 amino acids. The V gene lost 7 bases and the J gene lost 1 base, with 19 bases spanning the gap. The germline CDR1 and CDR2 sequences are LNHDA and SQIVND (reference sequence). CDR3 coding DNA: TGTGCCAGTACAAAAGGGGCATTTCCTCCGAACACTGAAGCTTTCTTT. Translated: CASTKGAFPPNTEAFF.

This clone was recorded once. V usage is TRBV6-5 and J usage is TRBJ1-3; weak D call: TRBD1 (5 bases). This CDR3 contains 14 residues. V lost 6 bases, J lost 1 base, and 10 bases lay in between. Germline lookup yields CDR1 MNHEY and CDR2 SVGAGI. CDR3 in DNA: TGTGCCAGCAGCTCCCACAGGTCTGGAAACACCATATATTTT. Protein product: CASSSHRSGNTIYF.

The CDR3 DNA is TGCGCCAGCAGCTTGTTGGCTAGCGGGAGATACGAGCAGTACTTC. It codes for CASSLLASGRYEQYF. The chain links TRBV5-1 to TRBJ2-7; 10 bases are shared with TRBD2. With V trimmed by 1 base and J by 4 bases, 5 bases remained unmatched. Germline V gene sequence: CDR1 SGHRS, CDR2 YFSETQ. This CDR3 spans 15 amino acids. The full variable domain, rest sourced from reference TRBV5-1 and TRBJ2-7, is KAGVTQTPRYLIKTRGQQVTLSCSPISGHRSVSWYQQTPGQGLQFLFEYFSETQRNKGNFPGRFSGRQFSNSRSEMNVSTLELGDSALYLCASSLLASGRYEQYFGPGTRLTVT.

This clone occurred once. This rearrangement joins TRBV5-1 to TRBJ2-7, with 7 positions matching TRBD1. Trimming at V came to 4 bases and at J to 3 bases, leaving 7 bases not matched to a gene. CDR1 is SGHRS, CDR2 YFSETQ, per germline. This CDR3 comprises 14 residues. The CDR3 loop is CASSSRDRLYEQYF. The CDR3 DNA reads as TGCGCCAGCAGCAGCCGGGACAGACTCTACGAGCAGTACTTC.

This clone has more than one count but fewer than ten. The chain is built from TRBV11-2 and TRBJ1-6, with D unclear. There are 13 residues in the CDR3. Trimming shortened V by 1 base and J by 8 bases, and 6 bases separated the two germline ends. CDR1 and CDR2 from the germline V gene are SGHAT and FQNNGV. The DNA for the CDR3 is TGTGCCAGCAGCTTAGCGTGGGATTCACCCCTCCACTTT. Residues: CASSLAWDSPLHF. The full variable domain, with the rest looked up from reference TRBV11-2 and TRBJ1-6, is EAGVAQSPRYKIIEKRQSVAFWCNPISGHATLYWYQQILGQGPKLLIQFQNNGVVDDSQLPKDRFSAERLKGVDSTLKIQPAKLEDSAVYLCASSLAWDSPLHFGNGTRLTVT.

The CDR3 spells CASSTRTGAYEQYF. The CDR3, as DNA: TGTGCCAGCAGCACCCGGACTGGGGCCTACGAGCAGTACTTC. The V gene is TRBV3-1 (or the pseudogene TRBV3-2), the J gene TRBJ2-7; D perhaps matches TRBD2 (5 bases). The length of the CDR3 is 14 residues. V lost 5 bases to trimming and J lost 2 bases, with 13 bases between them. Germline lookup yields CDR1 LGHDT and CDR2 YNNKEL (reference sequence).

This chain connects TRBV2 to TRBJ2-1; TRBD1 matches 8 bases. The CDR3 loop spans 13 amino acids. The V and J ends lost 3 bases and 14 bases, in that order; junction bases with no gene match: 9. Germline values: CDR1 SNHLY, CDR2 FYNNEI. CDR3 loop: CASSDRGQGRKFF. The CDR3 DNA reads as TGTGCCAGCAGTGACCGAGGACAGGGTCGAAAGTTCTTC.

The rearrangement links TRBV5-3 to TRBJ2-2; a weak D match, TRBD1 (6 bases). TRBV5-3 qualifies as an ORF whose function is uncertain. The CDR3 is made up of 15 amino acids. Trimming shortened V by 3 bases and J by 7 bases, and 16 bases separated the two germline ends. As DNA, the CDR3 is TGTGCCAGAAGCTCGAAGGGGGAAGAGGGCGGGGAGCTGTTTTTT. This codes for CARSSKGEEGGELFF.

The genes are TRBV6-2 or TRBV6-3 and TRBJ2-3; D is perhaps TRBD2 (6 bases). Germline V CDR1 and CDR2: MNHEY, SVGEGT. The CDR3 totals 14 residues. Trimming took 5 bases from V and 5 from J, leaving 14 bases between them. The DNA of the CDR3 is TGTGCCAGCAGTCCCAGACTAGGAGGAGATACGCAGTATTTT. Protein product: CASSPRLGGDTQYF.

A single count supports this clone. The rearrangement uses TRBV7-2 and TRBJ2-2, with 7 bases identical to TRBD2. There are 15 residues in the CDR3. V lost 3 bases to trimming and J lost 4 bases; unmatched junction nucleotides: 5. Germline values: CDR1 SGHTA, CDR2 FQGNSA. CDR3 DNA: TGTGCCAGCAGCTTTCGGGGGAGGGCCACCGGGGAGCTGTTTTTT. It translates to CASSFRGRATGELFF.

The rearrangement links TRBV7-2 to TRBJ2-7, with unresolved D. CDR1 is SGHTA and CDR2 is FQGNSA in the germline V gene. V shed 3 bases and J shed 0 bases, with 9 bases lying between them. The CDR3 contains 14 residues. The CDR3 spells CASSLGRYSYEQYF. As DNA, the CDR3 is TGTGCCAGCAGCTTGGGCCGATACTCCTACGAGCAGTACTTC.

The J gene is TRBJ1-4, the V gene TRBV30; 9 bases match TRBD1. V gave up 8 bases and J gave up 3 bases; unmatched junction bases: 1. The CDR3 sequence is 12 residues long. Germline CDR1 GTSNPN, CDR2 SVGIG (reference sequence). The CDR3 nucleotides are TGTGCCGGGGACAGGGCTAATGAAAAACTGTTTTTT. It encodes CAGDRANEKLFF.

V is TRBV6-2 or TRBV6-3 and J is TRBJ2-5, with a possible D match to TRBD2 (6 bases). V lost 6 bases and J lost 4, with 15 bases in between. The CDR3 loop spans 14 amino acids. Germline values: CDR1 MNHEY, CDR2 SVGEGT. The CDR3 here is CASSLGLRAETQYF. The CDR3, as DNA: TGTGCCAGCAGCTTGGGACTGCGGGCAGAGACCCAGTACTTC.

In regard to this clone: The germline gene is not matched at one end of the junction; a read error may be the cause. V is TRBV19 and J is TRBJ1-6; a possible D gene is TRBD1 (6 bases). Germline-derived CDR1 and CDR2 are LNHDA and SQIVND (reference sequence). The CDR3 is 17 residues long. Here the CDR3 DNA reads TGTGCCAGTCGCACAGGCCGTGGTGCAGGGGATAACTCACCCCTCCACTTT. This encodes CASRTGRGAGDNSPLHF.

This clone has a single count. V is TRBV5-6 and J is TRBJ2-2; 7 bases map to TRBD1. Germline V gene data show CDR1 as SGHDT and CDR2 as YYEEEE. The CDR3 totals 16 residues. V dropped 2 bases and J dropped 4; count of bases not matched to a gene: 8. The CDR3 DNA reads TGTGCCAGCAGCTTACCAGGGACAGCTCCCACCGGGGAGCTGTTTTTT. It translates to CASSLPGTAPTGELFF.

The genes are TRBV3-1 (or the pseudogene TRBV3-2) and TRBJ1-1, with D uncertain. The CDR3 runs to 14 residues. Germline-derived CDR1 and CDR2 are LGHDT and YNNKEL (reference sequence). V lost 5 bases and J 4 bases, leaving 14 bases between the germline ends. DNA of the CDR3: TGTGCCAGCAGCAGCGACGTCGGAGCCACTGAAGCTTTCTTT. Encoded protein: CASSSDVGATEAFF.

The chain couples TRBV4-1 to TRBJ2-7; 8 bases line up with TRBD2. V lost 3 bases and J lost 1; bases outside the gene matches: 2. Germline CDR1 is MGHRA and CDR2 is YSYEKL. The CDR3 totals 14 residues. The DNA for the CDR3 is TGCGCCAGCAGCCAGGCTAGCGGGTCCTACGAGCAGTACTTC. Translation gives CASSQASGSYEQYF.

The chain joins TRBV6-1 to TRBJ2-7, with 9 bases fitting TRBD2. CDR3 length: 15 residues. With 2 bases clipped from V and 5 bases from J, the junction kept 7 bases outside the gene matches. Germline V CDR1 and CDR2: MNHNS, SASEGT. CDR3 sequence: CASSEIAGVPNEQYF. The DNA of the CDR3 is TGTGCCAGCAGTGAAATAGCGGGAGTTCCTAACGAGCAGTACTTC.

The gene calls are TRBV18 and TRBJ1-3; unclear D gene. Germline CDR1 and CDR2: KGHSH and LQKENI. V dropped 2 bases and J dropped 0 bases, with 5 bases sitting between them. The CDR3 is made up of 14 amino acids. The CDR3 region has the DNA TGTGCCAGCTCACCAGAGAACTCTGGAAACACCATATATTTT. As protein: CASSPENSGNTIYF.

This clone occurred a few times. The V call is TRBV12-3 or TRBV12-4, the J call TRBJ1-2, with D uncertain. The CDR3 sequence is 10 residues long. With 9 bases removed from V and 4 bases from J, the gap between germline ends came to 6 bases. For the CDR3, the DNA is TGTGCCAGTGGATTCTATGGCTACACCTTC. Its protein is CASGFYGYTF.

This rearrangement joins TRBV6-4 to TRBJ2-3; 13 bases fit TRBD2. The junction had 0 bases not matched to a gene; V was cut back by 2 bases and J by 1 base. Germline V gives CDR1 MRHNA, CDR2 SNTAGT. The CDR3 is 16 residues long. CDR3 sequence (DNA): TGTGCCAGCAGTGACGGGACTAGCGGGGGCACAGATACGCAGTATTTT. Translated, it gives CASSDGTSGGTDTQYF.

This clone appeared a few times. The genes are TRBV6-2 or TRBV6-3 and TRBJ1-6; a weak D match, TRBD1 (5 bases). The CDR3 totals 18 residues. Germline CDR1 and CDR2: MNHEY and SVGEGT. V lost 4 bases, J lost 9 bases, and 25 bases lay in between. CDR3 bases: TGTGCCAGCAGTTTTGATCGGGGGTTACACCTTGGTGGTTCACCCCTCCACTTT. Protein sequence: CASSFDRGLHLGGSPLHF.